The subject of this entry is one T cell receptor (beta chain). Its specificity is not known. Study results and caveats: The larger-cohort validation was restricted to a single TCR beta V-J rearrangement rather than whole repertoires. Tumor Treg TCRs overlapped most with tumor naive CD4+ cells.

V lost 0 bases to trimming and J lost 10 bases, with 16 bases between them. Per the germline V gene, CDR1 is LGHNA and CDR2 is YSLEER. CDR3 length: 16 residues. TCRdb called the 5' RACE reads again in MiXCR, with one record for every CDR3 protein. The table records some 12,000 distinct CDR3 sequences, 40% to 55% of them present only once. This TCR derives from a female donor with breast cancer. V and J are TRBV4-3 and TRBJ1-6; D is unclear. The sample was tumor-infiltrating naive CD4+ T cells sorted from the breast tumor. Subset reported: naive CD4+ T cells, CD4+CD45RA+CD25-. The CDR3 here is CASSQELRASGSPLHF. The CDR3 nucleotides are TGCGCCAGCAGCCAAGAGCTGAGGGCCTCGGGATCACCCCTCCACTTT.